The 23 T cell receptor beta chains given below trace back to one sample, sequenced in a study of blood T cells in healthy people across ages (dated by TCRdb to the mid-2010s). The library relied on 5' RACE. Sequenced using an Illumina HiSeq 2500. A second PCR of roughly 7 to 11 cycles was performed with a sample-barcoded 5' primer and a J-beta primer mix. TCRdb reprocessed the public reads (quality trimming at Q25 with fastp, clone calling with MiXCR) and kept in-frame beta chains. CDR3 protein duplicates are merged, each entry listing the most common genes and DNA. A total of 1.5 million or so distinct CDR3 sequences appear in this sample, around 40% of them only once. The top ten clonotypes cover about 4% of the sample. The sample taken for sequencing was blood. These receptors were taken from a woman aged 18-29 years in good health.

There are a few counts of this clonotype. This chain uses TRBV11-2 with TRBJ2-4; TRBD1 matches 8 bases. The J call is doubtful: the DNA matches TRBJ2-7 better. Germline values: CDR1 SGHAT, CDR2 FQNNGV. The CDR3 extends over 14 amino acids. The CDR3 reads CASSLSRGLYEQYF. DNA for the CDR3: TGTGCCAGCAGCTTGAGCAGGGGGCTGTACGAGCAGTACTTC.

This chain links TRBV6-5 with TRBJ2-3, with TRBD2 matching 9 bases. Germline CDR1 and CDR2: MNHEY and SVGAGI. This CDR3 has 17 residues. V lost 2 bases to trimming and J lost 0 bases; unmatched junction nucleotides: 6. The CDR3 spells CASSYRTSAYSTDTQYF. The DNA for the CDR3 is TGTGCCAGCAGTTACCGGACTAGCGCGTACAGCACAGATACGCAGTATTTT.

For the CDR3, the DNA is TGTGCCAGCGGGACGGTTTGGAGGCCATCGTCCACCGAGCAGTACTTC. Protein: CASGTVWRPSSTEQYF. The rearrangement uses TRBV6-5 and TRBJ2-5; D tentatively reads TRBD1 or TRBD2 (5 bases each). The DNA matches TRBJ2-7 better at its end, which makes the J call doubtful. The CDR3 covers 16 residues. Germline CDR1 reads MNHEY; CDR2 reads SVGAGI.

The V call is TRBV10-3, the J call TRBJ1-2; the D is unclear. The CDR3 has 13 residues. V lost 0 bases, J lost 8 bases, and 10 bases lay in between. Germline V gives CDR1 ENHRY, CDR2 SYGVKD. Here the CDR3 DNA reads TGTGCCATCAGTGAGTCTCCTAAGACCGGCTACACCTTC. Protein: CAISESPKTGYTF.

This chain uses TRBV4-3 with TRBJ2-4; D remains ambiguous. The J call may be incorrect, as the DNA end agrees better with TRBJ2-7. From germline, CDR1 is LGHNA and CDR2 YSLEER. The CDR3 covers 15 residues. CDR3 bases: TGCGCCAGCAGCCCAACCGGCCCCACTGGGTACGAGCAGTACTTC. Translation: CASSPTGPTGYEQYF.

This rearrangement joins TRBV12-3 or TRBV12-4 to TRBJ2-5; D could derive from TRBD1 or TRBD2 (5 bases each). The CDR3 sequence is 15 residues long. Between the trimmed V and J ends, which lost 2 bases and 5 bases, there was a span of 15 bases. DNA of the CDR3: TGTGCCAGCAGTTTAAGGTCCCAGGGAGACGAGACCCAGTACTTC. Its protein product is CASSLRSQGDETQYF.

This clonotype was seen more than once but under ten times. The CDR3 here is CASSLSEHPYEQYF. The CDR3 bases are TGTGCCAGCAGTTTAAGTGAGCACCCCTACGAGCAGTACTTC. The chain combines TRBV12-3 or TRBV12-4 with TRBJ2-7; D is undetermined. CDR3 size: 14 residues. V was pared by 2 bases and J by 2 bases, with 10 bases between.

The chain joins TRBV6-5 to TRBJ2-3, with 8 bases identical to TRBD2. The CDR3 totals 15 residues. Losses at the gene ends were 7 bases for V and 2 bases for J; bases not matched to a gene: 8. Germline V gene sequence: CDR1 MNHEY, CDR2 SVGAGI. The CDR3 here is CASKSTSAHTDTQYF. In nucleotides, the CDR3 is TGTGCCAGCAAATCGACTAGCGCGCACACAGATACGCAGTATTTT.

The chain couples TRBV9 to TRBJ1-2; a weak D match, TRBD1 (6 bases). Germline values: CDR1 SGDLS, CDR2 YYNGEE. Trimming took off 4 bases at V and 8 bases at J, with 18 bases between the two ends. The CDR3 covers 14 residues. The CDR3 here is CASSPNPTGDGYTF. CDR3 DNA: TGTGCCAGCAGCCCAAACCCGACAGGAGACGGCTACACCTTC. Complete variable domain (other parts from reference TRBV9 and TRBJ1-2): DSGVTQTPKHLITATGQRVTLRCSPRSGDLSVYWYQQSLDQGLQFLIQYYNGEERAKGNILERFSAQQFPDLHSELNLSSLELGDSALYFCASSPNPTGDGYTFGSGTRLTVV.

This clonotype was seen only a few times. The rearrangement uses TRBV27 and TRBJ2-3; D is perhaps TRBD1 or TRBD2 (5 bases each). CDR1 and CDR2 from the germline V gene are MNHEY and SMNVEV (reference sequence). V was trimmed by 5 bases and J by 5 bases, leaving 14 bases between them. The CDR3 is made up of 14 amino acids. The CDR3 sequence: CASSLTRGLDTQYF. The CDR3 region has the DNA TGTGCCAGCAGTCTGACACGGGGCTTAGATACGCAGTATTTT.

The gene calls are TRBV2 and TRBJ2-1; TRBD2 agrees at 11 bases. V trimming: 6 bases; J trimming: 16 bases; junction bases outside the gene matches: 8. Germline V gives CDR1 SNHLY, CDR2 FYNNEI. The CDR3 extends over 12 amino acids. The CDR3 reads CASSVLAGDAFF. Here the CDR3 DNA reads TGTGCCAGCAGCGTACTAGCGGGAGACGCCTTCTTC.

The table lists this clonotype with a few counts. The chain has TRBV29-1 and TRBJ2-3, with TRBD2 as a possible D gene (5 bases). V was pared by 1 base and J by 5 bases, with 16 bases between. Germline V gene sequence: CDR1 SQVTM, CDR2 ANQGSEA. The CDR3 has 15 amino acids. For the CDR3, the DNA is TGCAGCGTTGAAGGGGAGCAGACATCGAGAGATACGCAGTATTTT. Its translation is CSVEGEQTSRDTQYF.

This clonotype was seen a handful of times. The rearrangement links TRBV4-1 to TRBJ2-3; 15 bases agree with TRBD2. Unmatched junction bases numbered 4, after V lost 4 bases and J lost 5 bases. This CDR3 is 16 amino acids long. Germline CDR1 is MGHRA and CDR2 is YSYEKL. CDR3 bases: TGCGCCAGCAGCCGGACTAGCGGGGGGGCTGAAGATACGCAGTATTTT. This translates into CASSRTSGGAEDTQYF.

This clonotype was observed a handful of times. The V gene is TRBV20-1, the J gene TRBJ1-6, with TRBD1 matching 7 bases. This CDR3 is 16 amino acids long. The germline V gene has CDR1 DFQATT and CDR2 SNEGSKA (reference sequence). Losses at the gene ends were 0 bases for V and 9 bases for J; bases not matched to a gene: 11. The CDR3 coding sequence is TGCAGTGCTAGAGACAGGATCCAGGGGGAATCTTCACCCCTCCACTTT. It is translated as CSARDRIQGESSPLHF.

The CDR3 region has the DNA TGCAGCGTTGCCGGACGATACAGCGGCTACACCTTC. This gives the protein CSVAGRYSGYTF. The J gene is TRBJ1-2, the V gene TRBV29-1; unclear D gene. CDR3 size: 12 residues. The V gene lost 4 bases and the J gene lost 8 bases, with 14 bases spanning the gap. Germline V gives CDR1 SQVTM, CDR2 ANQGSEA.

V gene TRBV2 combines with J gene TRBJ2-3; 7 bases line up with TRBD2. Germline CDR1 reads SNHLY; CDR2 reads FYNNEI. This CDR3 has 14 amino acids. The junction had 6 bases not matched to a gene; V was cut back by 4 bases and J by 5 bases. The CDR3 sequence is CASSGGLVLDTQYF. CDR3 DNA sequence: TGTGCCAGCAGTGGTGGACTAGTGTTAGATACGCAGTATTTT. Looking up the rest from reference TRBV2 and TRBJ2-3 gives the full variable domain: EPEVTQTPSHQVTQMGQEVILRCVPISNHLYFYWYRQILGQKVEFLVSFYNNEISEKSEIFDDQFSVERPDGSNFTLKIRSTKLEDSAMYFCASSGGLVLDTQYFGPGTRLTVL.

This clonotype was detected only a few times. This chain links TRBV5-1 with TRBJ2-1; 9 bases map to TRBD1. Germline-derived CDR1 and CDR2 are SGHRS and YFSETQ. Losses at the gene ends were 3 bases for V and 7 bases for J; bases not matched to a gene: 5. The CDR3 loop spans 14 amino acids. As DNA, the CDR3 is TGCGCCAGCAGCTGGAGGGGGACAGGGAATGAGCAGTTCTTC. It yields the protein CASSWRGTGNEQFF.

The chain joins TRBV29-1 to TRBJ2-1, with D unclear. The germline V and J ends were trimmed by 1 base and 6 bases, with 10 bases remaining between them. Germline values: CDR1 SQVTM, CDR2 ANQGSEA. This CDR3 spans 13 amino acids. The CDR3 DNA is TGCAGCGTTGAAGGTCAGATTATCAATGAGCAGTTCTTC. Encoded protein: CSVEGQIINEQFF.

The J gene is TRBJ2-7, the V gene TRBV7-9; D is tentatively TRBD1 or TRBD2 (5 bases each). V lost 5 bases and J 0 bases, leaving 17 bases between the germline ends. Germline CDR1 and CDR2: SEHNR and FQNEAQ (reference sequence). The CDR3 has 16 amino acids. The CDR3 reads CASSTRGTLLSYEQYF. DNA for the CDR3: TGTGCCAGCAGCACACGGGGCACCCTGCTCTCCTACGAGCAGTACTTC. The whole variable domain, remainder taken from reference TRBV7-9 and TRBJ2-7, is DTGVSQNPRHKITKRGQNVTFRCDPISEHNRLYWYRQTLGQGPEFLTYFQNEAQLEKSRLLSDRFSAERPKGSFSTLEIQRTEQGDSAMYLCASSTRGTLLSYEQYFGPGTRLTVT.

J is TRBJ2-1 and V is TRBV20-1; the D gene is possibly TRBD1 (5 bases). CDR3 length equals 15 residues. V was cut by 3 bases and J by 10 bases, with 22 bases left in between. CDR1 is DFQATT, CDR2 SNEGSKA, per germline (reference sequence). The CDR3 reads CSASLPGRQTYEQFF. The CDR3 nucleotides are TGCAGTGCTAGCCTCCCTGGAAGACAGACCTACGAGCAGTTCTTC.

This clonotype was detected only a few times. This rearrangement joins TRBV29-1 to TRBJ1-1; D is ambiguous. V was clipped by 2 bases and J by 2 bases, with 6 bases between them. Germline lookup yields CDR1 SQVTM and CDR2 ANQGSEA. CDR3 size: 12 residues. CDR3 bases: TGCAGCGTTGAAAAGGGAAACACTGAAGCTTTCTTT. Its translation is CSVEKGNTEAFF. The variable domain in full, completed from reference TRBV29-1 and TRBJ1-1, reads SAVISQKPSRDICQRGTSLTIQCQVDSQVTMMFWYRQQPGQSLTLIATANQGSEATYESGFVIDKFPISRPNLTFSTLTVSNMSPEDSSIYLCSVEKGNTEAFFGQGTRLTVV.

The sample holds a few counts of this clonotype. The rearrangement joins TRBV7-6 to TRBJ1-4; D is possibly TRBD1 (5 bases). CDR1 is SGHVS, CDR2 FNYEAQ, per germline. The CDR3 spans 15 residues. The V end lost 5 bases, the J end lost 4 bases, and 14 bases lay between the germline ends. This CDR3 reads CASSPSGGFNEKLFF. CDR3 DNA: TGTGCCAGCAGCCCCTCGGGGGGTTTTAATGAAAAACTGTTTTTT.

This clonotype was detected a few times. The chain employs TRBV7-2 and TRBJ1-5; D is ambiguous. Per germline, CDR1 SGHTA and CDR2 FQGNSA. Trimming cost V 5 bases and J 5 bases, with 10 bases left between them. CDR3 length: 13 amino acids. CDR3 loop: CASSPWADQPQHF. CDR3 nucleotide sequence: TGTGCCAGCAGCCCTTGGGCTGATCAGCCCCAGCATTTT.